This T cell receptor beta chain was retrieved from a study of cytomegalovirus exposure and HLA in healthy donors. Whole-study results and caveats: Later work associated roughly 15,000 TCR beta sequences with HLA alleles at 0.05 false discovery rate. There was a cluster of highly shared sequence variants that was likely a sequencing artifact.

Both 60 Vbeta primers and 13 Jbeta primers went into the PCR. The repertoire was sequenced with immunoSEQ multiplex PCR; TCRdb's copy has only in-frame clones and lacks some. The table includes around 100,000 clones, 65% to 80% detected once. This clone has only a few counts. What it binds is not known. This CDR3 contains 14 residues. After removal of 7 bases from V and 4 bases from J, the junction contained 6 bases not matched to a gene. The germline V gene has CDR1 SQVTM and CDR2 ANQGSEA. The sequenced sample consisted of PBMCs. The chain links TRBV29-1 to TRBJ2-1; 11 bases fit TRBD2. The receptor was derived from a woman aged 40 to 55 in good health and CMV-seronegative. The CDR3 loop is CSADSGREYNEQFF. CDR3 sequence (DNA): TGCAGCGCGGATAGCGGGAGGGAATACAATGAGCAGTTCTTC.